The 8 T cell receptor beta chains in this list originate from one sample, sequenced in a study of CD8+ T cells in alopecia areata. Sequencing used cDNA as its template, made by extracting RNA and reverse transcribing it. The table came from immunoSEQ multiplex PCR; TCRdb's copy has only in-frame clones and leaves some out. The table records about 150,000 clones, less than 65% of them present only once. Sequencing used CD8+ T cells sorted from blood, obtained at week 0. The receptors derive from a human donor with alopecia areata.

This rearrangement joins TRBV29-1 to TRBJ1-2; no clear D gene. This CDR3 is built from 14 residues. Germline CDR1 and CDR2: SQVTM and ANQGSEA. Trimming stripped 5 bases from V and 4 bases from J, with 17 bases between. The CDR3 spells CSVRGEGGPYGYTF. CDR3 nucleotide sequence: TGCAGCGTTCGCGGGGAGGGCGGTCCCTATGGCTACACCTTC.

The CDR3 region has the DNA TGTGCCAGCAGTGACTACTATGGCTACACCTTC. Translation: CASSDYYGYTF. V and J are TRBV2 and TRBJ1-2; D gene unclear. This CDR3 has 11 amino acids. Trimming pared 3 bases from V and 3 bases from J, leaving 2 bases between. Germline V gives CDR1 SNHLY, CDR2 FYNNEI.

The rearrangement links TRBV25-1 to TRBJ1-4; TRBD1 is a possible D gene (6 bases). This CDR3 region has 14 residues. Looked up from germline, CDR1 is MGHDK and CDR2 is SYGVNS. V shed 5 bases and J shed 8 bases, with 15 bases lying between them. DNA of the CDR3: TGTGCCAGCAGTCTTAGGGACATGGGAGAAAAACTGTTTTTT. Its translation is CASSLRDMGEKLFF.

Only a few counts were recorded for this clone. This specimen includes other DNA sequences encoding the same CDR3. The CDR3 loop is CASSLSGELFF. The CDR3 DNA sequence: TGCGCCAGCAGCTTATCCGGGGAGCTGTTTTTT. This chain joins TRBV5-1 and TRBJ2-2; D is undetermined. Trimming shortened V by 2 bases and J by 6 bases, and 2 bases separated the two germline ends. Germline V CDR1 and CDR2: SGHRS, YFSETQ. The length of the CDR3 is 11 residues.

V is TRBV7-2 and J is TRBJ2-7, with TRBD2 as a possible D gene (5 bases). Trimming took off 3 bases at V and 4 bases at J, with 13 bases between the two ends. This CDR3 has 14 amino acids. Germline CDR1 reads SGHTA; CDR2 reads FQGNSA. DNA of the CDR3: TGTGCCAGCAGCTTTCCGGGTCGGGGTTACGAGCAGTACTTC. Translated, it gives CASSFPGRGYEQYF.

The rearrangement joins TRBV5-6 to TRBJ2-1; 7 bases line up with TRBD1. Looked up from germline, CDR1 is SGHDT and CDR2 is YYEEEE. CDR3 length: 14 residues. J gave up 6 bases and V 1 base, and 4 bases lay outside the gene matches. The CDR3 DNA follows: TGTGCCAGCAGCTTGAGGGGGCCTGGCAATGAGCAGTTCTTC. This codes for CASSLRGPGNEQFF.

The chain recombines TRBV11-1 with TRBJ2-1; 13 bases line up with TRBD2. This CDR3 has 17 residues. V gave up 5 bases and J gave up 6 bases; unmatched junction bases: 10. Per the germline V gene, CDR1 is SGHAT and CDR2 is FQDESV (reference sequence). The CDR3 here is CASSPGLAGAPGNEQFF. The CDR3 DNA reads TGTGCCAGCAGCCCAGGACTAGCGGGGGCCCCGGGCAATGAGCAGTTCTTC.

The chain combines TRBV5-1 with TRBJ2-7; 9 bases are shared with TRBD2. The CDR3 contains 14 residues. The V gene's germline CDR1 is SGHRS and CDR2 YFSETQ. The ends lost 4 bases at V and 4 bases at J; junction bases unmatched: 6. This chain's CDR3 is CASSPGLASYEQYF. The CDR3 bases are TGCGCCAGCAGCCCGGGACTAGCTTCTTACGAGCAGTACTTC.